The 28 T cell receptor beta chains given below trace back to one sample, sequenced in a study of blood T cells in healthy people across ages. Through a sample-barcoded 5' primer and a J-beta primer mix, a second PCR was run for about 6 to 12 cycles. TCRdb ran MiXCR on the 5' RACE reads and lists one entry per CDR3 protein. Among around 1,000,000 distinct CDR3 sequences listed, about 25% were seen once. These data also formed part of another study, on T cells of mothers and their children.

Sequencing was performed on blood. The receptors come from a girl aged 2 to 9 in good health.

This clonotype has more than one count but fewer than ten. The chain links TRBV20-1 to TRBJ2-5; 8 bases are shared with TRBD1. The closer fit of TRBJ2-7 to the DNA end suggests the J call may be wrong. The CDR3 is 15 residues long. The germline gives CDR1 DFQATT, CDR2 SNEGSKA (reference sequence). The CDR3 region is CSAKDRVRLTYEQYF. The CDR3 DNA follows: TGCAGTGCTAAGGACAGGGTTCGGCTCACCTACGAGCAGTACTTC.

The CDR3 protein is CASSVVAGWYEQFF. In nucleotides, the CDR3 is TGTGCCAGCAGCGTAGTCGCAGGGTGGTATGAGCAGTTCTTC. The gene calls are TRBV9 and TRBJ2-1, with D tentatively TRBD1 (5 bases). The germline CDR1 and CDR2 sequences are SGDLS and YYNGEE. Trimming cost V 0 bases and J 8 bases, with 12 bases left between them. CDR3 length: 14 amino acids.

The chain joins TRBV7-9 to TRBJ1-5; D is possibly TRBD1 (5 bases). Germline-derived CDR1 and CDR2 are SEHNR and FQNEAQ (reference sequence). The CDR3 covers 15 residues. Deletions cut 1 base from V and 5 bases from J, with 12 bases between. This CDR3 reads CASSLGRTQDQPQHF. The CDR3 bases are TGTGCCAGCAGCTTAGGTCGGACACAGGATCAGCCCCAGCATTTT.

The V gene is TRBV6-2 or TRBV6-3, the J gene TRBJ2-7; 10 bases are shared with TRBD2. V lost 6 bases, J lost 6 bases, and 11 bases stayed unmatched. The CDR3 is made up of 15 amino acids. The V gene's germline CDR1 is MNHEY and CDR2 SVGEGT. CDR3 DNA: TGTGCCAGCAGACCCGCTGCTAGCGGGAGTAGCGAGCAGTACTTC. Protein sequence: CASRPAASGSSEQYF.

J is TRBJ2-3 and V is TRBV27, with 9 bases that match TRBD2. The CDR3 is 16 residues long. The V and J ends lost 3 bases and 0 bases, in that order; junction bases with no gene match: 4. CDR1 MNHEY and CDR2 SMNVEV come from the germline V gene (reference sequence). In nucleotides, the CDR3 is TGTGCCAGCAGTTTCTCGACTAGCGGTAGCACAGATACGCAGTATTTT. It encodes CASSFSTSGSTDTQYF.

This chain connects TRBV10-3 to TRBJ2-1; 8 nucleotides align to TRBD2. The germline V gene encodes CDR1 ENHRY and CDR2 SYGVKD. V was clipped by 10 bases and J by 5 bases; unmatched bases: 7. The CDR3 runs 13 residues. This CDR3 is CATLAGYNNEQFF. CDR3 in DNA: TGTGCCACCTTAGCGGGGTATAACAATGAGCAGTTCTTC.

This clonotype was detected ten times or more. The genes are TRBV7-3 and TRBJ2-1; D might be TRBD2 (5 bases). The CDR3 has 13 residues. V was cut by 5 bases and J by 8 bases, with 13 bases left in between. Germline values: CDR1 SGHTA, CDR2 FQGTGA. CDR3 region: CASSTTGRDEQFF. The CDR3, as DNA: TGTGCCAGCAGCACGACCGGGCGGGATGAGCAGTTCTTC.

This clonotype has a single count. CDR3 nucleotide sequence: TGTGCCAGCAGCCACCTGACTAGCAGCCAAGAGACCCAGTACTTC. Its protein is CASSHLTSSQETQYF. The chain combines TRBV7-9 with TRBJ2-5, with 7 bases that match TRBD2. With 5 bases clipped from V and 1 base from J, the junction kept 7 bases outside the gene matches. In germline, CDR1 is SEHNR, CDR2 FQNEAQ (reference sequence). The length of the CDR3 is 15 residues.

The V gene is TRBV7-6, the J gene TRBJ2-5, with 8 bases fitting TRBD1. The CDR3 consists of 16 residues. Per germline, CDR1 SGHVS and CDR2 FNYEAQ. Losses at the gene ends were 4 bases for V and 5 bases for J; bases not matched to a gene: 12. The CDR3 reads CASSSKKQGAWETQYF. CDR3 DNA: TGTGCCAGCAGCTCCAAAAAGCAGGGGGCGTGGGAGACCCAGTACTTC.

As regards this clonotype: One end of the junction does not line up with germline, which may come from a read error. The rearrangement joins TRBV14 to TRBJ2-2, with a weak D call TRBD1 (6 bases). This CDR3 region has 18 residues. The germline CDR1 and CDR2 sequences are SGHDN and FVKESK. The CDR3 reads CASSQARRQDLNTGELLF. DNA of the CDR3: TGTGCCAGCAGCCAAGCGCGTCGACAGGACCTGAACACCGGGGAGCTGCTTTTT.

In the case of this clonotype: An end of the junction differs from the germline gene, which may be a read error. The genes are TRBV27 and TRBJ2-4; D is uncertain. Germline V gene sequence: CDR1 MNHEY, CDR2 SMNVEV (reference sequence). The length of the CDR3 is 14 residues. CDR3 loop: CASSPFLAKNIQSF. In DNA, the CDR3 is TGTGCCAGCAGTCCATTCTTAGCCAAAAACATTCAGTCCTTC.

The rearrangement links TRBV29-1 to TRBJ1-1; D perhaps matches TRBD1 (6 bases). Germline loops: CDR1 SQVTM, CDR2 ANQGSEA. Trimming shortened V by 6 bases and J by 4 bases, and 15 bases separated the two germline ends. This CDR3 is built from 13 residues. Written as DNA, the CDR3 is TGCAGCGTCCTCAGGGGATTGGGCACTGAAGCTTTCTTT. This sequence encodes CSVLRGLGTEAFF.

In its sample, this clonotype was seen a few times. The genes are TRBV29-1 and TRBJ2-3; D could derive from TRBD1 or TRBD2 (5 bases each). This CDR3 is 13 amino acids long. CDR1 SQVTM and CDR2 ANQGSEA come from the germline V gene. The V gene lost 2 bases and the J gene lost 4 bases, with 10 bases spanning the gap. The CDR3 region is CSVEWWGSDTQYF. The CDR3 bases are TGCAGCGTTGAATGGTGGGGGTCAGATACGCAGTATTTT.

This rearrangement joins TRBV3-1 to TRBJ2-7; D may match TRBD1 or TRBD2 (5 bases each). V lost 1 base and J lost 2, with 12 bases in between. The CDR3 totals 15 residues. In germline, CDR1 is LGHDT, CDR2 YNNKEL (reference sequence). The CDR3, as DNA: TGTGCCAGCAGCCAAGGGGGGTCTCAAACCTACGAGCAGTACTTC. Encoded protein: CASSQGGSQTYEQYF.

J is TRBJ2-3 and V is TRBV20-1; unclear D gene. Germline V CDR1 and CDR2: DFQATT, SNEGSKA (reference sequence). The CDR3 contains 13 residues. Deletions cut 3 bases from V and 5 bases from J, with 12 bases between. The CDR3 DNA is TGCAGTGCTAGTCTCCGGGCTCTAGATACGCAGTATTTT. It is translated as CSASLRALDTQYF.

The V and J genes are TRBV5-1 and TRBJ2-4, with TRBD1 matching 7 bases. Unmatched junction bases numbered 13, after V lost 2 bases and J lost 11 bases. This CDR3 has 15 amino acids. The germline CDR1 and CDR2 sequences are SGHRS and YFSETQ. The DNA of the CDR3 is TGCGCCAGCAGCTTTGAGGGGACAGTAGGTTATCTTCAGTACTTC. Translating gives CASSFEGTVGYLQYF.

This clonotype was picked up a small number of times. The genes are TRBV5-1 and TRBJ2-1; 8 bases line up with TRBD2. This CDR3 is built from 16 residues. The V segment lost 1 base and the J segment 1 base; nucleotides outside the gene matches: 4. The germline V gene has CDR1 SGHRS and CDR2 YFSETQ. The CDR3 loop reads CASSLNSGTSYNEQFF. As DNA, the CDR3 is TGCGCCAGCAGCTTGAATAGCGGGACTTCCTACAATGAGCAGTTCTTC.

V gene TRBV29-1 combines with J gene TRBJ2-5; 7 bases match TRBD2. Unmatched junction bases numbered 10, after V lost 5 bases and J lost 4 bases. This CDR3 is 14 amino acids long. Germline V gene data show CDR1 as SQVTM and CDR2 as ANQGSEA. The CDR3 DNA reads TGCAGCGTTCGGAAGAAACTAGCGCGAGAGACCCAGTACTTC. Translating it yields CSVRKKLARETQYF.

The DNA for the CDR3 is TGCAGTGCTAGCGGGGATTGGAATAGCGGGGCTAGCACAGATACGCAGTATTTT. This translates into CSASGDWNSGASTDTQYF. The rearrangement links TRBV20-1 to TRBJ2-3, with 8 positions matching TRBD2. CDR1 and CDR2 (germline): DFQATT, SNEGSKA (reference sequence). V shed 3 bases and J 0 bases; nucleotides not matched to a gene: 14. The CDR3 has 18 residues.

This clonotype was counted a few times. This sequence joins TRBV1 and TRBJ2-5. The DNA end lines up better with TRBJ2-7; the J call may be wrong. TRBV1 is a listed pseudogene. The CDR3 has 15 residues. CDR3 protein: CTSSQDHLGSYEQYF. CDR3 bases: TGCACCAGCAGCCAAGATCATCTGGGCTCCTACGAGCAGTACTTC.

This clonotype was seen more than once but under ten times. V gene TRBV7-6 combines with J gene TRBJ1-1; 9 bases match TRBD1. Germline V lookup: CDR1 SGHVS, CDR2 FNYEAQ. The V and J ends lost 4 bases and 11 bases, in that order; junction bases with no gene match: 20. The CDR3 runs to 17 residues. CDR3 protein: CASSSIPMDRGALEAFF. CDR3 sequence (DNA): TGTGCCAGCAGCTCCATTCCCATGGACAGGGGCGCGCTGGAGGCTTTCTTT. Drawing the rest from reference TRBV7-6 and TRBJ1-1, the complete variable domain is GAGVSQSPRYKVTKRGQDVALRCDPISGHVSLYWYRQALGQGPEFLTYFNYEAQQDKSGLPNDRFSAERPEGSISTLTIQRTEQRDSAMYRCASSSIPMDRGALEAFFGQGTRLTVV.

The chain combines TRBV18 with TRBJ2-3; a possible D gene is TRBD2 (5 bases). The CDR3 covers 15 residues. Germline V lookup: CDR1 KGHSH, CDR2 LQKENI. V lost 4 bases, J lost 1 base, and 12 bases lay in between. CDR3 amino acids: CASSLPMRGTDTQYF. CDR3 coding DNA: TGTGCCAGCTCACTTCCTATGAGGGGCACAGATACGCAGTATTTT. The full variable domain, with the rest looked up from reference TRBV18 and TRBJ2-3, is NAGVMQNPRHLVRRRGQEARLRCSPMKGHSHVYWYRQLPEEGLKFMVYLQKENIIDESGMPKERFSAEFPKEGPSILRIQQVVRGDSAAYFCASSLPMRGTDTQYFGPGTRLTVL.

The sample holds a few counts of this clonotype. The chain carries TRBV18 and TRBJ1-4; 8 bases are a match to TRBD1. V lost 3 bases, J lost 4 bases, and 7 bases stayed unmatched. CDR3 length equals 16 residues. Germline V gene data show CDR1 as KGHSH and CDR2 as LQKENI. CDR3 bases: TGTGCCAGCTCACCGGTGGCAGGGGGCAGTAATGAAAAACTGTTTTTT. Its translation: CASSPVAGGSNEKLFF.

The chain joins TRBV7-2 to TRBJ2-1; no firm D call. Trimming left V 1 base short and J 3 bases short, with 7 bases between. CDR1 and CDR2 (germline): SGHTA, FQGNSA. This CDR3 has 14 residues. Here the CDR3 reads CASSLEQIYNEQFF. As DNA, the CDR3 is TGTGCCAGCAGCTTAGAACAGATCTACAATGAGCAGTTCTTC. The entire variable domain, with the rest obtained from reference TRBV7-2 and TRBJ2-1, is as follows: GAGVSQSPSNKVTEKGKDVELRCDPISGHTALYWYRQSLGQGLEFLIYFQGNSAPDKSGLPSDRFSAERTGGSVSTLTIQRTQQEDSAVYLCASSLEQIYNEQFFGPGTRLTVL.

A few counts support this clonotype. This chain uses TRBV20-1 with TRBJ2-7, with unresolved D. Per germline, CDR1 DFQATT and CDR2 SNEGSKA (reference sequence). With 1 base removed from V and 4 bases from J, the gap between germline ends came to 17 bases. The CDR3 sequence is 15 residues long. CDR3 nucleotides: TGCAGTGCTAGAGGGCCGACGCAGGCAAAGTACGAGCAGTACTTC. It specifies CSARGPTQAKYEQYF.

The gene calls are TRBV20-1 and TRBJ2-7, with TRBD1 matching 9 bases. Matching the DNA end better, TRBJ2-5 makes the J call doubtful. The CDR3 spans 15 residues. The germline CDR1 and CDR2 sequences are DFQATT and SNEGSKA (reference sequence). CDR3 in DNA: TGCAGTGCTCTGGAAACCGGGACAGGGAAAGAGACCCAGTACTTC. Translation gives CSALETGTGKETQYF.

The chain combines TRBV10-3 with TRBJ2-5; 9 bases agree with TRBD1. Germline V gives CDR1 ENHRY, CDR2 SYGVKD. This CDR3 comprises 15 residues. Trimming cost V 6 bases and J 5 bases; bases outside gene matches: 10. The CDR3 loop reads CAISRTGDGMETQYF. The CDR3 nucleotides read TGTGCCATCAGCAGGACAGGGGATGGTATGGAGACCCAGTACTTC.

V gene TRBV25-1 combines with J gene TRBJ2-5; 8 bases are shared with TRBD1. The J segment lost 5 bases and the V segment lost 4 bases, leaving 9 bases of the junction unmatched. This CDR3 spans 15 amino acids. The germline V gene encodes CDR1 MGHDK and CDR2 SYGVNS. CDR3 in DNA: TGTGCCAGCAGTGTGGGCAGGGGGCTTTTGGAGACCCAGTACTTC. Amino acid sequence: CASSVGRGLLETQYF.